The clone carrying this TCR beta chain has a single count. Its antigen is still unknown. The data derive from a study of long-term antiretroviral therapy in people with HIV. Germline CDR1 and CDR2: SGDLS and YYNGEE. The CDR3 has 16 residues. The ends lost 4 bases at V and 1 base at J; junction bases unmatched: 4. They ran version v3.0 of the immunoSEQ assay at survey level. Generated by immunoSEQ multiplex PCR, the TCRdb table keeps only in-frame clones and is missing some. This sample has 15,000 or so clones, with roughly 88% found just once. Whole-study results and caveats: Controls showed broader CDR3 length ranges than did the HIV repertoires.

The input for sequencing was unsorted PBMCs, taken about 2.4 years before starting antiretroviral therapy. This rearrangement joins TRBV9 to TRBJ2-5; TRBD2 matches at 13 bases. The clonotype was recovered from a woman aged 25 to 45 with HIV. Written as DNA, the CDR3 is TGTGCCAGCAGCACCGGGACTAGCGGGGCCCAAGAGACCCAGTACTTC. As protein: CASSTGTSGAQETQYF.